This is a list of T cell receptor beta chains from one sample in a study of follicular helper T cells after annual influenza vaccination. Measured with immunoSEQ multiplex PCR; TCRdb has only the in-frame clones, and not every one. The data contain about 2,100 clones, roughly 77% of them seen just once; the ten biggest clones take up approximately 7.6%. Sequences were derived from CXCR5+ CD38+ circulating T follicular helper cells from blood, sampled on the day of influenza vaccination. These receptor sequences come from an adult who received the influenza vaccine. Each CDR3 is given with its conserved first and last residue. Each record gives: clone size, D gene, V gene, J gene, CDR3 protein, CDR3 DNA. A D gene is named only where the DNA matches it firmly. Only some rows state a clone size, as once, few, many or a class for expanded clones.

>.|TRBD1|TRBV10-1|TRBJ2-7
CASSPLAGGYEQYF
TGCGCCAGCAGCCCGTTGGCAGGGGGCTACGAGCAGTACTTC
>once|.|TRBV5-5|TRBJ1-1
CASSFRTDMNTEAFF
TGTGCCAGCAGCTTCCGGACCGATATGAACACTGAAGCTTTCTTT
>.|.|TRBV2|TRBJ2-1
CASSEARGSYNEQFF
TGTGCCAGCAGTGAAGCGAGGGGGTCCTACAATGAGCAGTTCTTC
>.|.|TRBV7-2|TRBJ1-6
CASSLRNSQSPLHF
TGTGCCAGCAGCTTACGAAACAGCCAGTCACCCCTCCACTTT
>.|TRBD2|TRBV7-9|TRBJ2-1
CASSSGIAGGGDEQFF
TGTGCCAGCAGCTCCGGAATAGCGGGAGGGGGCGATGAGCAGTTCTTC
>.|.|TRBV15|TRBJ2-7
CATSRVGVAPHEQYF
TGTGCCACCAGCAGAGTCGGAGTAGCCCCCCACGAGCAGTACTTC
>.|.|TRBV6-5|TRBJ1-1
CASSWDNRMNTEAFF
TGTGCCAGCAGTTGGGACAACCGAATGAACACTGAAGCTTTCTTT
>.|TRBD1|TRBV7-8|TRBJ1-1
CASRRRDRVPEAFF
TGTGCCAGCAGGCGACGGGACAGGGTCCCTGAAGCTTTCTTT
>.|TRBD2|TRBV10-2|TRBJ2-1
CASSPGLAGYEQFF
TGCGCCAGCAGTCCGGGACTAGCGGGCTATGAGCAGTTCTTC
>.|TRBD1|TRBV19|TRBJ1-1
CASKEQGVNTEAFF
TGTGCCAGTAAGGAACAGGGGGTGAACACTGAAGCTTTCTTT
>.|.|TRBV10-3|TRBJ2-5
CAISEFLEEEETQYF
TGTGCCATCAGTGAGTTCCTGGAGGAAGAAGAGACCCAGTACTTC
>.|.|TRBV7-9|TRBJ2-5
CASSLQGQPKETQYF
TGTGCCAGCAGCTTGCAAGGACAGCCTAAAGAGACCCAGTACTTC
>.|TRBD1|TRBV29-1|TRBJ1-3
CSVEMPGQGNTIYF
TGCAGCGTTGAAATGCCGGGACAGGGAAACACCATATATTTT
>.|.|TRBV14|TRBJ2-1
CASSQDIIATGNEQFF
TGTGCCAGCAGCCAAGATATAATAGCAACGGGCAATGAGCAGTTCTTC
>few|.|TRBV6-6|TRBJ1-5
CQAGPQHF
TGTCAGGCGGGGCCCCAGCATTTT
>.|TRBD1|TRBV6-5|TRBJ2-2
CASSPQGSAAGELFF
TGTGCCAGCAGCCCACAGGGGAGCGCCGCCGGGGAGCTGTTTTTT
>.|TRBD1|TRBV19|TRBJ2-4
CASSSFGGTGDIQYF
TGTGCCAGTAGTAGTTTCGGCGGGACAGGGGACATTCAGTACTTC
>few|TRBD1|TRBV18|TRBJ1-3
CASSPGQGATAGNTIYF
TGTGCCAGCTCACCGGGACAGGGGGCAACCGCTGGAAACACCATATATTTT
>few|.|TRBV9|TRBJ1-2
CASSVDGNGNYGYTF
TGTGCCAGCAGCGTAGACGGAAACGGTAACTATGGCTACACCTTC
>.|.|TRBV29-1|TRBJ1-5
CSVTRDGGGDQPQHF
TGCAGCGTTACAAGGGACGGGGGAGGAGACCAGCCCCAGCATTTT
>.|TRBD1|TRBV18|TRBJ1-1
CASSPRGALGTEAFF
TGTGCCAGCTCACCCAGGGGGGCCCTGGGGACTGAAGCTTTCTTT
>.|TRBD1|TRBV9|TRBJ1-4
CASSRTGGNEKLFF
TGTGCCAGCAGCAGGACAGGAGGGAATGAAAAACTGTTTTTT